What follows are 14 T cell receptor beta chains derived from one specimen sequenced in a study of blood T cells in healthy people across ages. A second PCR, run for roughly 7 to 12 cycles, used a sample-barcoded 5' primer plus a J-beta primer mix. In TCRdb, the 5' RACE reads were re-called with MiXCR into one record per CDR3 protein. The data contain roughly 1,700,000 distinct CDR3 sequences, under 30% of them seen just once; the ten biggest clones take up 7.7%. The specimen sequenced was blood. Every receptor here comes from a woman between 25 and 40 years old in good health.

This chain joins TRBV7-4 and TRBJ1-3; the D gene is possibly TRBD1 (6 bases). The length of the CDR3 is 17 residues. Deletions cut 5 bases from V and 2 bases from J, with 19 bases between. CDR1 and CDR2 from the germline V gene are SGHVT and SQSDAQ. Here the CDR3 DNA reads TGTGCCAGCAGCCACGACACAGGGTCGAGTCCTGGAAACACCATATATTTT. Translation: CASSHDTGSSPGNTIYF.

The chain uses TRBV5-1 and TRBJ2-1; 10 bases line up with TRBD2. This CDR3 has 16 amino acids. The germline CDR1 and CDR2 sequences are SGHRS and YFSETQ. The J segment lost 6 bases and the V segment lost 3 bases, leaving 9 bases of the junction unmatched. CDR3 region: CASSYSGTSVGNEQFF. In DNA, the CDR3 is TGCGCCAGCAGCTATAGCGGGACTAGCGTCGGCAATGAGCAGTTCTTC.

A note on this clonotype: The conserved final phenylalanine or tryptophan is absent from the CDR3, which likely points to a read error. CDR3 loop: CASSDGGSGGQEAQYS. The CDR3 DNA sequence: TGCGCCAGTAGTGATGGCGGCAGCGGGGGTCAAGAGGCCCAGTACTCC. The rearrangement links TRBV10-1 to TRBJ2-7; the match to TRBD2 covers 8 bases. This CDR3 is 16 amino acids long. The germline gives CDR1 WNHNN, CDR2 SYGVQD (reference sequence).

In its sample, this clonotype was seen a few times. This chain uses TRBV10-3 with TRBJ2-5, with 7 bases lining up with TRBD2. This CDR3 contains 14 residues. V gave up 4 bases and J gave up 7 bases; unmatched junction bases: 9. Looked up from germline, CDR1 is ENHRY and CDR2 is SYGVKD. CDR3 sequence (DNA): TGTGCCATCAGTGGGGGGAGGGCCCGTGTGACCCAGTACTTC. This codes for CAISGGRARVTQYF.

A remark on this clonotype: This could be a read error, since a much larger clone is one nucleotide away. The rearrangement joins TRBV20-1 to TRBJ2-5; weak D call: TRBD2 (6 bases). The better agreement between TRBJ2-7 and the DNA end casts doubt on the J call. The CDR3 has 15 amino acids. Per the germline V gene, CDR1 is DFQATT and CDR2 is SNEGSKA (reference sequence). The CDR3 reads CSAANRAGSDYEQYF. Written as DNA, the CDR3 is TGCAGTGCTGCTAATCGAGCGGGCTCTGACTACGAGCAGTACTTC.

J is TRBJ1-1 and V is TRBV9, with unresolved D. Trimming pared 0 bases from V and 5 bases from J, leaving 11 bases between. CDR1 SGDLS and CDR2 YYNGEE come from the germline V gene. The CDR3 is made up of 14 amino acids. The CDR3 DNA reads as TGTGCCAGCAGCGTAGTAACGCGAGGTACTGAAGCTTTCTTT. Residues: CASSVVTRGTEAFF.

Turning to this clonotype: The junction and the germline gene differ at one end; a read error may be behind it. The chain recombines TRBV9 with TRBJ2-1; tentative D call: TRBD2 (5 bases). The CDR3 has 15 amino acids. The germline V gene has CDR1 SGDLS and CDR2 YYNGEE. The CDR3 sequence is CACSVVASSYNEQFF. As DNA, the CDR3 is TGTGCCTGCAGCGTAGTAGCGAGCTCCTACAATGAGCAGTTCTTC.

The CDR3 coding sequence is TGTGCCAGCAGCCAAGAATGGACAGGGGTTGCTGGGGCCAACGTCCTGACTTTC. It specifies CASSQEWTGVAGANVLTF. The chain links TRBV3-1 to TRBJ2-6; 9 bases agree with TRBD1. Per germline, CDR1 LGHDT and CDR2 YNNKEL (reference sequence). CDR3 length: 18 residues. Trimming removed 0 bases from V and 2 bases from J; junction bases left unmatched: 5.

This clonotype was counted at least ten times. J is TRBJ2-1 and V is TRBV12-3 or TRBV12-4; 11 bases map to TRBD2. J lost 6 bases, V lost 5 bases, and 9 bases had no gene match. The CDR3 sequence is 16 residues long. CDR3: CASSQLSGRVFNEQFF. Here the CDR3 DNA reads TGTGCCAGCAGTCAACTTAGCGGGAGGGTCTTCAATGAGCAGTTCTTC.

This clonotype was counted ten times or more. The CDR3 nucleotides are TGTGCCACCAGCGAAAGTAGCGGAGGTAGTCAAGAGACCCAGTACTTC. Translation: CATSESSGGSQETQYF. This chain uses TRBV15 with TRBJ2-5; D might be TRBD2 (6 bases). Germline V gene lookup returns CDR1 LNHNV and CDR2 YYDKDF (reference sequence). V dropped 5 bases and J dropped 2 bases, with 18 bases sitting between them. This CDR3 is built from 16 residues.

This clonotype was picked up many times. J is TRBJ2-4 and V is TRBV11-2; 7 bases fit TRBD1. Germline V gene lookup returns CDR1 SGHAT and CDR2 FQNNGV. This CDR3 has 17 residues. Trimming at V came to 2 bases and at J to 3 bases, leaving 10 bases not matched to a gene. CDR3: CASSLRDRVRDKNIQYF. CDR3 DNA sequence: TGTGCCAGCAGCTTACGCGACAGGGTTCGTGACAAAAACATTCAGTACTTC.

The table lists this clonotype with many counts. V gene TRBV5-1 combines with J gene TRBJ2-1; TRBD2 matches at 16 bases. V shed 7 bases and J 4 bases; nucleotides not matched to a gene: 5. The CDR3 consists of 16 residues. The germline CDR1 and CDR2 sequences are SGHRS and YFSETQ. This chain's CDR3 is CASSSGLAGGYNEQFF. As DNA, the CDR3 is TGCGCCAGCTCTTCGGGACTAGCGGGAGGGTACAATGAGCAGTTCTTC.

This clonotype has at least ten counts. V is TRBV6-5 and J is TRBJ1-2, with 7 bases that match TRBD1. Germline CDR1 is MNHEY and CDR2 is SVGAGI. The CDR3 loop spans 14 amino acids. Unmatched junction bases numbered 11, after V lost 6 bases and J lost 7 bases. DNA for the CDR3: TGTGCCAGCAGGAAAGGGGGCGGGAGCTCTGGCTACACCTTC. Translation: CASRKGGGSSGYTF.

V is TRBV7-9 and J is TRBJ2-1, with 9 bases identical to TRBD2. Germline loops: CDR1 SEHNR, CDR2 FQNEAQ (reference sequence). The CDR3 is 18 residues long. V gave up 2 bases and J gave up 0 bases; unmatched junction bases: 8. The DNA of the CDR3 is TGTGCCAGCAGCTTAACTAGCGGGCTTGCAAGCTCCTACAATGAGCAGTTCTTC. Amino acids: CASSLTSGLASSYNEQFF. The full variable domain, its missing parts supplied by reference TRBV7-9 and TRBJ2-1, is DTGVSQNPRHKITKRGQNVTFRCDPISEHNRLYWYRQTLGQGPEFLTYFQNEAQLEKSRLLSDRFSAERPKGSFSTLEIQRTEQGDSAMYLCASSLTSGLASSYNEQFFGPGTRLTVL.